The present T cell receptor beta chain was sequenced within a study of STAT5B mutations in CD4+ large granular lymphocyte leukemia. Study overall: Among healthy controls, a particular HLA allele went with more CDR3 'QG' motifs. The study's findings and limits: Patient CD4-sorted repertoires stayed more clonal than healthy ones after leukemic-clone removal.

The CDR3 covers 14 residues. Germline CDR1 reads GTSNPN; CDR2 reads SVGIG (reference sequence). V was pared by 0 bases and J by 6 bases, with 13 bases between. The survey-level immunoSEQ assay was used. The assay was immunoSEQ multiplex PCR, and TCRdb's table has in-frame clones only and misses some. This table has 20,000 to 25,000 clones, roughly 80% appearing once. Remarks on this clone: The antigen is undetermined.

This chain joins TRBV30 and TRBJ2-3, with a tentative D call TRBD2 (5 bases). This clonotype was sampled from a human donor in good health. The sequenced material came from CD4+ T cells from blood buffy coats. CDR3 loop: CAWSVGGSSDTQYF. CDR3 in DNA: TGTGCCTGGAGTGTGGGTGGGAGTAGCGATACGCAGTATTTT.